The TCR beta chain under discussion was sequenced for a study of relationships among human T cell subsets. The study's findings and limits: Across seven subsets, gene usage, CDR3 length and N-additions did not differ significantly. Th1, Th2 and regulatory subsets overlapped substantially in CDR3 sequences. Clones with over 100 reads held over 60% of CD8+ cytotoxic sequences.

Semiquantitative ARM-PCR amplified T cell receptor alpha and beta CDR3 regions from mRNA. Tagged nested gene-specific primers were used first, then communal superprimers amplified exponentially. TCRdb reprocessed the multiplex PCR reads with MiXCR, giving one entry per CDR3 protein. Among 8,500 to 10,000 distinct CDR3 sequences listed, 54% were seen once. The CDR3 sequence is 16 residues long. V lost 2 bases to trimming and J lost 7 bases, with 21 bases between them. Germline CDR1 reads SQVTM; CDR2 reads ANQGSEA. Memory T cells were selected with anti-CD45RO beads from the CD45RA-negative fraction. As concerns this clonotype: The antigen remains unidentified.

The sequence was collected from a man between 35 and 55 years old in good health. The chain recombines TRBV29-1 with TRBJ2-1; D is undetermined. Source material: memory T cells sorted from blood. The CDR3, as DNA: TGCAGCGTTGAAAGGGTTGGGCTTGGGATCCGGAATGAGCAGTTCTTC. It is translated as CSVERVGLGIRNEQFF.